This T cell receptor (beta chain) was recorded in a study of monozygotic twins with inflammatory bowel disease. The germline V gene encodes CDR1 MNHEY and CDR2 SMNVEV (reference sequence). CDR3 length: 17 amino acids. Reanalyzing the 5' RACE reads, TCRdb keeps one entry per CDR3 protein, without DNA. The table lists about 440,000 distinct CDR3 sequences. This clonotype was sampled from a human donor with ulcerative colitis or Crohn's disease, or a healthy co-twin of an affected twin (not recorded which). Sequenced material: blood. J is TRBJ2-7 and V is TRBV27; the TCRdb call, TRBD2, lacks DNA for checking. The CDR3: CASSPPLRLAGTYEQYF.